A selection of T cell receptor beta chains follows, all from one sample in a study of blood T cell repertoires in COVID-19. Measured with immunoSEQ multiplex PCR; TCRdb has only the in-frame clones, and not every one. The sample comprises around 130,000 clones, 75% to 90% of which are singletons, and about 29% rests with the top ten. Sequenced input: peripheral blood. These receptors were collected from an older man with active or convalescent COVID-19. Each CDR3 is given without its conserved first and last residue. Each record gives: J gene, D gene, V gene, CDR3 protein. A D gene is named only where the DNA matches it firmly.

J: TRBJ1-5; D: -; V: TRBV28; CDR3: ASSLKNQPQH
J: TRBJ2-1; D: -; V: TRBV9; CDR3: ASSALEGVVNEQF
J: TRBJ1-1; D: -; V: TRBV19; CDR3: ASSIPGGNTEAF
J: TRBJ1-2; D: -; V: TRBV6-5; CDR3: ASSYAGGRNGYT
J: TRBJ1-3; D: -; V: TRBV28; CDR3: ASRDSHSGNTIY
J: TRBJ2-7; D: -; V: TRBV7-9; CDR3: ASSARSDPYEQY
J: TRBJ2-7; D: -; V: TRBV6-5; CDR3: ASSLQGGEQY
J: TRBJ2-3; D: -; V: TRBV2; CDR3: ASSETRTTDTQY
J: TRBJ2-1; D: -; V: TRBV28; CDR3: ASSSSTGRGEEDNEQF
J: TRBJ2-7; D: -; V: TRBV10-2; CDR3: ASSEYLGYEQY
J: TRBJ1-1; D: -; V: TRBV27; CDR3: ASSPLSIGASRTEAF
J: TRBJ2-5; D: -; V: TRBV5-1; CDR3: ASSSGQLETQY
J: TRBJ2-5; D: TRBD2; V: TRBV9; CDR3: ASSVGRTTSGSVETQY
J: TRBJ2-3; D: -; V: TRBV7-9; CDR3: ASSLRAGFFTDTQY
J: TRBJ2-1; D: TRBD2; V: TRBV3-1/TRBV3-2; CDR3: ASSQPHGAGVGNEQF
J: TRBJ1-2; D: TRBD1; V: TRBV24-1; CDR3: ATSDPTGGVYGYT
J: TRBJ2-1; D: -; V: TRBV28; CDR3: ASSLVSGYNEQF
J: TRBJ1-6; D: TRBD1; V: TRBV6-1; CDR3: ASSEARGGLGSPLH
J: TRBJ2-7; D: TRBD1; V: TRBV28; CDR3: ASSKDRGHSYEQY
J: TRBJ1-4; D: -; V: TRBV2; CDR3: ASSEARGNEKLF
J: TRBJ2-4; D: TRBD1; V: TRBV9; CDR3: ASSVAGPTGGDRSFVKNIQY
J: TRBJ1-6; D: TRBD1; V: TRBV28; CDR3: ASSPLRGPLH
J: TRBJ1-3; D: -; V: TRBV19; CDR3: ASNLGAGNTIY
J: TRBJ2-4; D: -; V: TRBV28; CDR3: ASSLSGAKNIQY
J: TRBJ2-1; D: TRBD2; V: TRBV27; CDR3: ASSPLAGGSYNEQF
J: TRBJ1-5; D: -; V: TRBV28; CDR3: AVLSSNQPQH
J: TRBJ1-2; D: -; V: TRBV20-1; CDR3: SATGNGYT
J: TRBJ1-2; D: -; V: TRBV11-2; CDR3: ASSSLGGNRHGYT
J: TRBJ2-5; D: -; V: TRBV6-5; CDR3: ASRGGGDQETQY
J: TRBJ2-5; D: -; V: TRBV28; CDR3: ASSLAGGSQETQY
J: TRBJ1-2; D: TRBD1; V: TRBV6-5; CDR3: ASRGQGRNYGYT
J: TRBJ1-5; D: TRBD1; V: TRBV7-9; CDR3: ASSLNTGGLDQPQH
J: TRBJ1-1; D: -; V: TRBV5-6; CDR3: ASSYNRALNTEAF
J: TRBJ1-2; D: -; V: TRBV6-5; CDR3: ASSYEQGTINYGYT
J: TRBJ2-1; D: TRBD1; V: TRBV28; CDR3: ASSPPGGIANEQF
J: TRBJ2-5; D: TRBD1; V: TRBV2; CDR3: ASTTDRGRQETQY
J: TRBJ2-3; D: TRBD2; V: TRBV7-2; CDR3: ASSLFPGTSGVHGAQY
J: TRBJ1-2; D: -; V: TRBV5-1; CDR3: ASSLSGTNYGYT
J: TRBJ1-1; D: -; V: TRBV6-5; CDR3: ASSREAYTEAF
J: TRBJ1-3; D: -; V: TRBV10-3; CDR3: AISSGLGNTIY
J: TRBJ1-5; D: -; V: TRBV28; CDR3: ASSLLNQPQH
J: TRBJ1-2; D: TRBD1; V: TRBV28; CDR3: ASRQGHNYGYT
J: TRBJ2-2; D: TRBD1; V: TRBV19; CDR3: ASSLQQGAAGELF
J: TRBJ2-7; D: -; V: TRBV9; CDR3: ASSVGADSYEQY
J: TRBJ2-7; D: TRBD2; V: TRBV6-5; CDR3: ASSYGAGGTYEQY
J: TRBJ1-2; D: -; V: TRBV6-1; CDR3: ASSESGGYT
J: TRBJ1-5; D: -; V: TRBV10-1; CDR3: ASTLESRLVNNQPQH
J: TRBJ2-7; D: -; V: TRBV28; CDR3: ATSGYSGNSYEQY
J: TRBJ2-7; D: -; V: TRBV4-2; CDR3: ASSRAYDNEQY
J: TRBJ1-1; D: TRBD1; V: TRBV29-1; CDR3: SVLSWRQGATEAF
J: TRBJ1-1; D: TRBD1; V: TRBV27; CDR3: ASSSGQGGYGTEAF
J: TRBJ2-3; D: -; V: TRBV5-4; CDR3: ASSPSTDTQY
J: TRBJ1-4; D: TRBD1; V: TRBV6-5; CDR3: ASRNRGTNEKLF
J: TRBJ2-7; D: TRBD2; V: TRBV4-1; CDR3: ASSHQGLAVSYEQY